One sample yielded the 22 T cell receptor beta chains listed below, sequenced in a study of blood T cells in healthy people across ages. A second about 7 to 12 cycle PCR used barcoded and J-beta primers. TCRdb ran MiXCR on the 5' RACE reads and lists one entry per CDR3 protein. The sample contains 380,000 or so distinct CDR3 sequences, about 55% of which appear only once. Sample: blood. Receptors were obtained from a man aged 55-75 years in good health.

This clonotype has ten or more counts. This sequence joins TRBV21-1 and TRBJ2-7. TRBV21-1 represents a pseudogene. The CDR3 has 13 residues. The CDR3 protein is CASSNSSRDEQYF. The CDR3 coding sequence is TGTGCCAGCAGCAATTCAAGCCGAGACGAGCAGTACTTC.

A word on this clonotype: The junction and the germline gene differ at one end; a read error may be behind it. The chain recombines TRBV29-1 with TRBJ2-1; the match to TRBD2 covers 10 bases. Germline loops: CDR1 SQVTM, CDR2 ANQGSEA. The CDR3 runs to 15 residues. The CDR3 sequence is CSVAKGGTSDNGQFF. DNA for the CDR3: TGCAGCGTTGCAAAAGGGGGGACTAGCGACAATGGGCAGTTCTTC.

J is TRBJ2-3 and V is TRBV11-3; no clear D. Germline-derived CDR1 and CDR2 are SGHNT and YENEEA. This CDR3 has 14 residues. V lost 3 bases and J 2 bases, leaving 9 bases between the germline ends. The DNA for the CDR3 is TGTGCCAGCAGCTTGGGTACAGACACAGATACGCAGTATTTT. It specifies CASSLGTDTDTQYF.

The gene calls are TRBV14 and TRBJ2-3; D unresolved. The V and J ends lost 4 bases and 6 bases respectively, with 20 bases between them. The V gene's germline CDR1 is SGHDN and CDR2 FVKESK. The CDR3 runs 16 residues. CDR3 amino acids: CASSPHNGLFVDTQYF. For the CDR3, the DNA is TGTGCCAGCAGCCCCCATAACGGTCTCTTTGTCGATACGCAGTATTTT.

V is TRBV20-1 and J is TRBJ2-4; maybe TRBD2 (5 bases). The DNA end favors TRBJ2-5, so the J call may be wrong. Germline values: CDR1 DFQATT, CDR2 SNEGSKA (reference sequence). There are 12 residues in the CDR3. The chain's CDR3 is CSARGYQETQYF. The CDR3 DNA is TGCAGTGCTCGCGGGTATCAAGAGACCCAGTACTTC.

This clonotype was recorded at least ten times. J is TRBJ2-1 and V is TRBV7-2, with TRBD1 as a possible D gene (8 bases). CDR1 and CDR2 (germline): SGHTA, FQGNSA. This CDR3 has 19 residues. V lost 2 bases and J lost 8, with 28 bases in between. In DNA, the CDR3 is TGTGCCAGCAGCTTAAGACAGGGGACCGGGCCACTAGCGATCCATGAGCAGTTCTTC. Encoded protein: CASSLRQGTGPLAIHEQFF.

The V call is TRBV20-1, the J call TRBJ2-7; TRBD1 aligns across 9 bases. The V and J ends lost 4 bases and 5 bases, in that order; junction bases with no gene match: 6. From germline, CDR1 is DFQATT and CDR2 SNEGSKA (reference sequence). The CDR3 extends over 13 amino acids. The CDR3 sequence: CSANTGTGNEQYF. CDR3 coding DNA: TGCAGTGCTAACACCGGGACAGGGAACGAGCAGTACTTC.

V usage is TRBV7-2 and J usage is TRBJ2-3; the D is unclear. CDR1 SGHTA and CDR2 FQGNSA come from the germline V gene. The V gene lost 2 bases and the J gene lost 6 bases, with 6 bases spanning the gap. The CDR3 loop spans 12 amino acids. The CDR3 nucleotides read TGTGCCAGCAGCTTATCTTGGGATACGCAGTATTTT. The encoded protein is CASSLSWDTQYF.

A few counts support this clonotype. The rearrangement uses TRBV4-1 and TRBJ2-4, with D possibly being TRBD1 (5 bases). Trimming stripped 0 bases from V and 0 bases from J, with 15 bases between. The CDR3 length is 18 residues. From germline, CDR1 is MGHRA and CDR2 YSYEKL. CDR3 loop: CASSQDRAGLGAKNIQYF. CDR3 in DNA: TGCGCCAGCAGCCAAGATAGGGCAGGGTTGGGAGCCAAAAACATTCAGTACTTC.

The V gene is TRBV7-3, the J gene TRBJ2-6; D unresolved. Looked up from germline, CDR1 is SGHTA and CDR2 is FQGTGA. V shed 1 base and J shed 0 bases, with 7 bases lying between them. The length of the CDR3 is 16 residues. The CDR3 DNA reads as TGTGCCAGCAGCTTAATGTCGCTCTCTGGGGCCAACGTCCTGACTTTC. Its translation is CASSLMSLSGANVLTF.

The V and J genes are TRBV7-2 and TRBJ1-1; 8 bases map to TRBD1. The germline CDR1 and CDR2 sequences are SGHTA and FQGNSA. The CDR3 loop spans 15 amino acids. V was pared by 10 bases and J by 0 bases, with 10 bases of the junction left unmatched. The CDR3, as DNA: TGTGCCATAACAGGGACAGGAGCACTGAACACTGAAGCTTTCTTT. This codes for CAITGTGALNTEAFF.

This clonotype was seen more than once but under ten times. The rearrangement uses TRBV5-1 and TRBJ2-7; TRBD1 agrees at 7 bases. Germline loops: CDR1 SGHRS, CDR2 YFSETQ. This CDR3 has 16 amino acids. J gave up 2 bases and V 2 bases, and 10 bases lay outside the gene matches. In DNA form, the CDR3 reads TGCGCCAGCAGCTTAAGGCCCCGGGACAGCCCCTACGAGCAGTACTTC. Its protein is CASSLRPRDSPYEQYF.

The chain carries TRBV10-3 and TRBJ2-5; TRBD1 is a possible D gene (6 bases). The end of the DNA aligns better with TRBJ2-7, so the J call may be wrong. The CDR3 loop spans 13 amino acids. Germline V gene data show CDR1 as ENHRY and CDR2 as SYGVKD. Here the CDR3 DNA reads TGTGCCATCAGTGTAACAGGGTCTGGCGAGCAGTACTTC. It specifies CAISVTGSGEQYF.

The genes are TRBV6-1 and TRBJ2-7; 10 bases fit TRBD1. Gene TRBJ2-5 matches the end of the DNA better, so the J call may be wrong. The CDR3 totals 15 residues. Germline CDR1 is MNHNS and CDR2 is SASEGT. CDR3 DNA sequence: TGTGCCAGCAGTGAAGGACAGGGGGCGTGGGAGACCCAGTACTTC. This encodes CASSEGQGAWETQYF.

This clonotype showed up just a few times. This chain connects TRBV7-2 to TRBJ2-1; D is ambiguous. CDR1 is SGHTA and CDR2 is FQGNSA in the germline V gene. The ends were cut back, 1 base at V and 0 bases at J, with 10 bases in the middle. This CDR3 is 16 amino acids long. The CDR3 loop is CASSLGWASSYNEQFF. CDR3 nucleotide sequence: TGTGCCAGCAGCTTAGGGTGGGCCAGCTCCTACAATGAGCAGTTCTTC. Looking up the rest from reference TRBV7-2 and TRBJ2-1 gives the full variable domain: GAGVSQSPSNKVTEKGKDVELRCDPISGHTALYWYRQSLGQGLEFLIYFQGNSAPDKSGLPSDRFSAERTGGSVSTLTIQRTQQEDSAVYLCASSLGWASSYNEQFFGPGTRLTVL.

The J gene is TRBJ2-1, the V gene TRBV6-2 or TRBV6-3; TRBD2 matches 12 bases. J was trimmed by 4 bases and V by 4 bases; bases with no gene match: 2. The CDR3 has 15 residues. Germline CDR1 is MNHEY and CDR2 is SVGEGT. CDR3 in DNA: TGTGCCAGCAGTTTCCTAGCGGGGGGGTACAATGAGCAGTTCTTC. Its protein product is CASSFLAGGYNEQFF.

There are a few counts of this clonotype. The chain employs TRBV25-1 and TRBJ2-7; no clear D gene. V shed 6 bases and J shed 7 bases, with 10 bases lying between them. CDR3 length: 11 residues. CDR1 MGHDK and CDR2 SYGVNS come from the germline V gene. The CDR3 DNA reads TGTGCCAGCAGCCCTAACTTGGAGCAGTACTTC. Translation: CASSPNLEQYF.

V usage is TRBV4-1 and J usage is TRBJ1-2; a weak D match, TRBD1 (5 bases). The V gene's germline CDR1 is MGHRA and CDR2 YSYEKL. CDR3 length: 14 residues. V lost 0 bases to trimming and J lost 7 bases, with 12 bases between them. CDR3 coding DNA: TGCGCCAGCAGCCAAGATTGGACACCCTCTGGCTACACCTTC. It translates to CASSQDWTPSGYTF.

The sample holds a few counts of this clonotype. The chain uses TRBV7-2 and TRBJ1-6; D uncertain. The germline V gene has CDR1 SGHTA and CDR2 FQGNSA. With 5 bases removed from V and 9 bases from J, the gap between germline ends came to 11 bases. The CDR3 has 13 amino acids. The CDR3 loop reads CASSPSPVSPLHF. For the CDR3, the DNA is TGTGCCAGCAGCCCCTCACCGGTTTCACCCCTCCACTTT.

V gene TRBV7-2 combines with J gene TRBJ2-4; possibly TRBD1 or TRBD2 for D (5 bases each). The CDR3 runs 17 residues. With 2 bases removed from V and 0 bases from J, the gap between germline ends came to 14 bases. Germline CDR1 is SGHTA and CDR2 is FQGNSA. The CDR3 DNA follows: TGTGCCAGCAGCTTAATGGTTTCGGGGCTAGCCAAAAACATTCAGTACTTC. Translated, it gives CASSLMVSGLAKNIQYF.

CDR3 in DNA: TGTGCCAGCAGCACACAGGGCGGGAGGGCCCAAGAGACCCAGTACTTC. Its protein is CASSTQGGRAQETQYF. V is TRBV2 and J is TRBJ2-5; 9 bases agree with TRBD2. Per the germline V gene, CDR1 is SNHLY and CDR2 is FYNNEI. This CDR3 is 16 amino acids long. J lost 1 base, V lost 6 bases, and 9 bases had no gene match.

V gene TRBV10-3 combines with J gene TRBJ2-3; D may be TRBD1 (6 bases). This CDR3 has 13 residues. CDR1 is ENHRY and CDR2 is SYGVKD in the germline V gene. With 8 bases removed from V and 2 bases from J, the gap between germline ends came to 11 bases. DNA of the CDR3: TGTGCCATCCAGGCAGGGGTCACAGATACGCAGTATTTT. This sequence encodes CAIQAGVTDTQYF.